This T cell receptor beta chain was recovered during a study of control samples from healthy donors and cancer patients. Clones were read by immunoSEQ multiplex PCR, and TCRdb kept only the in-frame ones, dropping some. The sample has fewer than 200,000 clones, around 94% seen once. The V gene's germline CDR1 is MNHEY and CDR2 SMNVEV (reference sequence). V shed 0 bases and J shed 4 bases, with 13 bases lying between them. The CDR3 covers 15 residues. The sequence derives from a man aged 55 to 70 with colorectal cancer. The chain carries TRBV27 and TRBJ2-7, with a tentative D call TRBD1 (6 bases). Sample: PBMCs. The CDR3 DNA reads TGTGCCAGCAGTTTATCGGGGGCGGACCCATACGAGCAGTACTTC. Encoded protein: CASSLSGADPYEQYF.